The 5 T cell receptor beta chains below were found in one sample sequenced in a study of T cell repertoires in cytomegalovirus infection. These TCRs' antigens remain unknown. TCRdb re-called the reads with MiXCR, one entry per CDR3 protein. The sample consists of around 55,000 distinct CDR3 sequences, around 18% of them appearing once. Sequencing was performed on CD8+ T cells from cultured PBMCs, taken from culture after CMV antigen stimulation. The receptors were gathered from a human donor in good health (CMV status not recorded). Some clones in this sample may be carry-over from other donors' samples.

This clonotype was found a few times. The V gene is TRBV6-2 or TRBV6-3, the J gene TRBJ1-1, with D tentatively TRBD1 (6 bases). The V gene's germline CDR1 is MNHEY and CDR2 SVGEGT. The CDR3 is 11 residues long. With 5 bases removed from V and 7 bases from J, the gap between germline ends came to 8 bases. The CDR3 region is CASSTTGEAFF. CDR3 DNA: TGTGCCAGCAGTACGACAGGTGAAGCTTTCTTT.

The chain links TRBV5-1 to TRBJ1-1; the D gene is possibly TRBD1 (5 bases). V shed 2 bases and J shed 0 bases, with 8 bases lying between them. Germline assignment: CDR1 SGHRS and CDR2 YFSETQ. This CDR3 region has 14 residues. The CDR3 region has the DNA TGCGCCAGCAGCTTATTGACAGTGAACACTGAAGCTTTCTTT. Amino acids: CASSLLTVNTEAFF.

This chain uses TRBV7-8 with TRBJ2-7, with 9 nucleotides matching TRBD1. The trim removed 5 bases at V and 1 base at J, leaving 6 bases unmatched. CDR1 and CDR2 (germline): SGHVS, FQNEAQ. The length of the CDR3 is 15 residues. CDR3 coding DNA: TGTGCCAGCAGCCTAGGACAGGGGACTTCCTACGAGCAGTACTTC. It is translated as CASSLGQGTSYEQYF.

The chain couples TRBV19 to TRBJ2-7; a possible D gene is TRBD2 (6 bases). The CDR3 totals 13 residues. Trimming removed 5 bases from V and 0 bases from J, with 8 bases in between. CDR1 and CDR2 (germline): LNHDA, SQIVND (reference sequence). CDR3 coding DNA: TGTGCCAGTAGTGCGGGAAGCTCCTACGAGCAGTACTTC. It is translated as CASSAGSSYEQYF.

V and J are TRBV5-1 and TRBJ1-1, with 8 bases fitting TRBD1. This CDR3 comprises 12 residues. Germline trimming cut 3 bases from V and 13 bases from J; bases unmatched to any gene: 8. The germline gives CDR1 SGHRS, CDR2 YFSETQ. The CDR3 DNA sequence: TGCGCCAGCAGCTCCGAGGACAGGGTATTTTTCTTT. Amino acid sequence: CASSSEDRVFFF.